The 30 T cell receptor beta chains presented below share a single source sample, sequenced in a study of neoadjuvant nivolumab and ipilimumab in lung cancer. Clones were read by immunoSEQ multiplex PCR, and TCRdb kept only the in-frame ones, dropping some. The sample yields fewer than 40,000 clones, roughly 89% seen once. The specimen comprised peripheral blood, sampled before neoadjuvant nivolumab, alone or with ipilimumab. These receptors all stem from an adult with non-small cell lung cancer.

This clone was picked up one time. The CDR3 region has the DNA TGTGCCAGCAGTTTAGTAGGTGATCAAGAGACCCAGTACTTC. Protein product: CASSLVGDQETQYF. This chain uses TRBV27 with TRBJ2-5; D is unresolved. V lost 2 bases and J 2 bases, leaving 9 bases between the germline ends. The V gene's germline CDR1 is MNHEY and CDR2 SMNVEV (reference sequence). The CDR3 extends over 14 amino acids.

This clone has a handful of counts. The V call is TRBV2, the J call TRBJ1-2; D not resolved. The CDR3 runs to 14 residues. Trimming cost V 10 bases and J 4 bases, with 19 bases left between them. Germline V gene sequence: CDR1 SNHLY, CDR2 FYNNEI. CDR3 nucleotides: TGTGCCACCTCAGGCACATCCTCCCTCTATGGCTACACCTTC. This codes for CATSGTSSLYGYTF.

The V and J genes are TRBV10-3 and TRBJ2-1; D is undetermined. V dropped 5 bases and J dropped 5 bases, with 7 bases sitting between them. This CDR3 spans 12 amino acids. Germline V lookup: CDR1 ENHRY, CDR2 SYGVKD. This CDR3 is CAISSLDNEQFF. The CDR3 DNA is TGTGCCATCAGTTCGTTGGACAATGAGCAGTTCTTC.

The chain has TRBV11-2 and TRBJ1-2, with D perhaps matching TRBD1 (5 bases). The CDR3 extends over 13 amino acids. Trimming pared 3 bases from V and 8 bases from J, leaving 13 bases between. The germline V gene encodes CDR1 SGHAT and CDR2 FQNNGV. This chain's CDR3 is CASSFSRGEGYTF. CDR3 in DNA: TGTGCCAGCAGCTTTTCGAGGGGTGAGGGCTACACCTTC.

The chain uses TRBV6-1 and TRBJ1-5, with D hard to call. There are 12 residues in the CDR3. Between the trimmed V and J ends, which lost 8 bases and 3 bases, there was a span of 8 bases. Germline CDR1 MNHNS, CDR2 SASEGT. The CDR3 loop is CASRWTNQPQHF. CDR3 bases: TGTGCCAGCCGATGGACCAATCAGCCCCAGCATTTT.

V gene TRBV10-3 combines with J gene TRBJ2-7; D perhaps matches TRBD1 (6 bases). The CDR3 is made up of 14 amino acids. Between the trimmed V and J ends, which lost 5 bases and 1 base, there was a span of 12 bases. Per germline, CDR1 ENHRY and CDR2 SYGVKD. CDR3 loop: CAISRQEQSYEQYF. CDR3 sequence (DNA): TGTGCCATCAGTCGACAGGAACAGTCCTACGAGCAGTACTTC.

The gene calls are TRBV30 and TRBJ1-1, with TRBD1 matching over 9 bases. The CDR3 runs to 14 residues. Losses at the gene ends were 5 bases for V and 4 bases for J; bases not matched to a gene: 8. Germline V CDR1 and CDR2: GTSNPN, SVGIG (reference sequence). CDR3 amino acids: CAWYPGTGSTEAFF. As DNA, the CDR3 is TGTGCCTGGTACCCCGGGACAGGGAGCACTGAAGCTTTCTTT.

V usage is TRBV18 and J usage is TRBJ1-5; the match to TRBD1 covers 9 bases. Germline values: CDR1 KGHSH, CDR2 LQKENI. This CDR3 is built from 14 residues. With 3 bases clipped from V and 5 bases from J, the junction kept 2 bases outside the gene matches. CDR3 region: CASSPGTGYQPQHF. DNA of the CDR3: TGTGCCAGCTCACCGGGGACAGGGTATCAGCCCCAGCATTTT.

The gene calls are TRBV27 and TRBJ2-7, with D perhaps being TRBD1 or TRBD2 (5 bases each). With 6 bases removed from V and 0 bases from J, the gap between germline ends came to 15 bases. The germline V gene encodes CDR1 MNHEY and CDR2 SMNVEV (reference sequence). The CDR3 spans 15 residues. Here the CDR3 reads CASSPGPPSSYEQYF. In nucleotides, the CDR3 is TGTGCCAGCAGCCCGGGACCGCCGAGCTCCTACGAGCAGTACTTC.

The genes are TRBV30 and TRBJ2-7, with D perhaps matching TRBD2 (6 bases). V was pared by 0 bases and J by 7 bases, with 10 bases between. In germline, CDR1 is GTSNPN, CDR2 SVGIG (reference sequence). The CDR3 has 12 amino acids. CDR3 DNA sequence: TGTGCCTGGAGTGTAGTGAGCGGGGAGCAGTACTTC. It specifies CAWSVVSGEQYF.

CDR3 sequence: CASSPPPQVATNEKLFF. The CDR3 DNA sequence: TGTGCCAGCTCACCACCTCCTCAGGTCGCAACTAATGAAAAACTGTTTTTT. V gene TRBV18 combines with J gene TRBJ1-4; D ambiguous. Per germline, CDR1 KGHSH and CDR2 LQKENI. The CDR3 length is 17 residues. V lost 0 bases and J lost 0, with 11 bases in between.

J is TRBJ1-1 and V is TRBV11-2; a possible D gene is TRBD1 (6 bases). Germline lookup yields CDR1 SGHAT and CDR2 FQNNGV. The V and J ends lost 1 base and 3 bases respectively, with 18 bases between them. The CDR3 covers 17 residues. CDR3 protein: CASSLGGWGLVDTEAFF. CDR3 DNA: TGTGCCAGCAGCTTAGGAGGCTGGGGGCTCGTCGACACTGAAGCTTTCTTT.

With regard to this clone: Other DNA sequences in this sample translate to the same CDR3. V usage is TRBV7-2 and J usage is TRBJ2-7; maybe TRBD2 (5 bases). This CDR3 has 16 amino acids. Trimming stripped 1 base from V and 5 bases from J, with 18 bases between. Germline V gene data show CDR1 as SGHTA and CDR2 as FQGNSA. The CDR3, as DNA: TGTGCCAGCAGCTTAGACACCGGTTCGCTGAGGGACGAGCAGTACTTC. Its translation: CASSLDTGSLRDEQYF.

This chain connects TRBV7-2 to TRBJ1-5; 9 nucleotides match TRBD1. V trimming: 1 base; J trimming: 5 bases; junction bases outside the gene matches: 9. Per the germline V gene, CDR1 is SGHTA and CDR2 is FQGNSA. The length of the CDR3 is 17 residues. The CDR3 loop is CASSLVQGARGDQPQHF. The CDR3 DNA sequence: TGTGCCAGCAGCTTAGTACAGGGGGCAAGGGGAGATCAGCCCCAGCATTTT.

This chain joins TRBV7-9 and TRBJ2-5, with a possible D match to TRBD1 (6 bases). The CDR3 sequence is 13 residues long. Germline V gives CDR1 SEHNR, CDR2 FQNEAQ (reference sequence). The V and J ends lost 4 bases and 4 bases respectively, with 10 bases between them. CDR3 DNA sequence: TGTGCCAGCAGCTCAGGGGCGGCAGAGACCCAGTACTTC. Its translation: CASSSGAAETQYF. Full variable domain (rest looked up from reference TRBV7-9 and TRBJ2-5): DTGVSQNPRHKITKRGQNVTFRCDPISEHNRLYWYRQTLGQGPEFLTYFQNEAQLEKSRLLSDRFSAERPKGSFSTLEIQRTEQGDSAMYLCASSSGAAETQYFGPGTRLLVL.

The rearrangement joins TRBV5-4 to TRBJ2-3, with 7 bases aligning to TRBD1. CDR1 is SGHNT and CDR2 is YYREEE in the germline V gene (reference sequence). The V and J ends lost 3 bases and 4 bases, in that order; junction bases with no gene match: 5. The CDR3 has 14 residues. For the CDR3, the DNA is TGTGCCAGCAGCTCGACAGGGCGAGCAGATACGCAGTATTTT. It is translated as CASSSTGRADTQYF.

The chain has TRBV18 and TRBJ2-5; D might be TRBD2 (5 bases). The CDR3 length is 11 residues. The V end was cut by 8 bases, the J end by 2 bases, with 6 bases between. CDR1 and CDR2 (germline): KGHSH, LQKENI. In nucleotides, the CDR3 is TGTGCCAGCGGGGAGCAAGAGACCCAGTACTTC. Encoded protein: CASGEQETQYF.

In DNA form, the CDR3 reads TGTGCCAGCAGCCACGGGGGACAAGAGACCCAGTACTTC. Protein: CASSHGGQETQYF. V usage is TRBV5-4 and J usage is TRBJ2-5; D might be TRBD2 (6 bases). This CDR3 region has 13 residues. Germline V gene lookup returns CDR1 SGHNT and CDR2 YYREEE (reference sequence). Trimming removed 4 bases from V and 2 bases from J, with 9 bases in between.

V gene TRBV5-1 combines with J gene TRBJ2-7, with TRBD2 matching 8 bases. J was trimmed by 2 bases and V by 4 bases; bases with no gene match: 11. In germline, CDR1 is SGHRS, CDR2 YFSETQ. The CDR3 spans 16 residues. The chain's CDR3 is CASSTTTSGLTYEQYF. The CDR3 DNA follows: TGCGCCAGCAGCACCACAACTAGCGGCCTTACCTACGAGCAGTACTTC.

The rearrangement joins TRBV4-1 to TRBJ1-1, with 9 positions matching TRBD1. V lost 1 base, J lost 2 bases, and 5 bases stayed unmatched. The germline CDR1 and CDR2 sequences are MGHRA and YSYEKL. This CDR3 spans 16 amino acids. The DNA for the CDR3 is TGCGCCAGCAGCCAAGGGAGGACAGGGGTAAACACTGAAGCTTTCTTT. This codes for CASSQGRTGVNTEAFF.

Points on this clone: This specimen includes other DNA sequences encoding the same CDR3. This rearrangement joins TRBV30 to TRBJ2-7; TRBD2 aligns across 16 bases. The junction had 8 bases not matched to a gene; V was cut back by 3 bases and J by 6 bases. This CDR3 is 16 amino acids long. The germline V gene has CDR1 GTSNPN and CDR2 SVGIG (reference sequence). CDR3: CAWRDPGLAGGLEQYF. CDR3 bases: TGTGCCTGGAGGGACCCGGGACTAGCGGGAGGGCTCGAGCAGTACTTC.

This clone was observed once. The chain recombines TRBV19 with TRBJ2-3; the D call may be TRBD1 or TRBD2 (5 bases each). This CDR3 region has 14 residues. The V gene's germline CDR1 is LNHDA and CDR2 SQIVND (reference sequence). Trimming pared 7 bases from V and 4 bases from J, leaving 15 bases between. The CDR3 reads CASTKRRGADTQYF. The DNA for the CDR3 is TGTGCCAGTACCAAGCGGAGAGGGGCAGATACGCAGTATTTT. The full variable domain, completed using reference TRBV19 and TRBJ2-3, is DGGITQSPKYLFRKEGQNVTLSCEQNLNHDAMYWYRQDPGQGLRLIYYSQIVNDFQKGDIAEGYSVSREKKESFPLTVTSAQKNPTAFYLCASTKRRGADTQYFGPGTRLTVL.

This clone occurred once. CDR3 sequence (DNA): TGTGCCAGCAGCTCTAAGGGACGCCTCGCTTCGTACGAGCAGTACTTC. Protein: CASSSKGRLASYEQYF. The chain combines TRBV27 with TRBJ2-7; perhaps D is TRBD1 or TRBD2 (5 bases each). Germline V lookup: CDR1 MNHEY, CDR2 SMNVEV (reference sequence). This CDR3 is built from 16 residues. V was shortened by 6 bases and J by 4 bases, with 22 bases between the two germline ends.

This clone was seen a few times. The J gene is TRBJ1-5, the V gene TRBV16; D call uncertain. The germline CDR1 and CDR2 sequences are KGHSY and FQNENV. The CDR3 consists of 13 residues. V lost 2 bases and J 6 bases, leaving 8 bases between the germline ends. The CDR3 nucleotides read TGTGCCAGCAGCCAAGATCTCAGTCAGCCCCAGCATTTT. It translates to CASSQDLSQPQHF.

The chain couples TRBV6-5 to TRBJ1-1, with 9 bases that match TRBD1. From germline, CDR1 is MNHEY and CDR2 SVGAGI. This CDR3 spans 16 amino acids. J was trimmed by 0 bases and V by 2 bases; bases with no gene match: 4. The CDR3 nucleotides read TGTGCCAGCAGTTACGCCCGGGACAGGGTGAACACTGAAGCTTTCTTT. This codes for CASSYARDRVNTEAFF.

This chain links TRBV7-2 with TRBJ2-7; 10 nucleotides align to TRBD2. The CDR3 consists of 16 residues. The trim removed 4 bases at V and 5 bases at J, leaving 11 bases unmatched. Per germline, CDR1 SGHTA and CDR2 FQGNSA. The chain's CDR3 is CASSSPLAGGFHEQYF. The CDR3 coding sequence is TGTGCCAGCAGCTCCCCCTTAGCGGGAGGCTTCCACGAGCAGTACTTC. Based on the CDR3 plus reference TRBV7-2 and TRBJ2-7, the full variable domain is GAGVSQSPSNKVTEKGKDVELRCDPISGHTALYWYRQSLGQGLEFLIYFQGNSAPDKSGLPSDRFSAERTGGSVSTLTIQRTQQEDSAVYLCASSSPLAGGFHEQYFGPGTRLTVT.

This clone was picked up one time. The chain is built from TRBV11-2 and TRBJ2-7; 9 nucleotides align to TRBD2. Germline CDR1 SGHAT, CDR2 FQNNGV. The CDR3 covers 15 residues. V was clipped by 7 bases and J by 4 bases; unmatched bases: 11. CDR3 nucleotide sequence: TGTGCCAGCAACGCGAGTAGCGGGAGAGAGTACGAGCAGTACTTC. It is translated as CASNASSGREYEQYF.

Remarks on this clone: The junction differs from germline at one of its ends, possibly a read error. The chain recombines TRBV7-9 with TRBJ1-4, with D perhaps matching TRBD1 (6 bases). CDR1 and CDR2 from the germline V gene are SEHNR and FQNEAQ (reference sequence). This CDR3 comprises 13 residues. CDR3 sequence reads: CASSVADSEKLFF. The CDR3 coding sequence is TGTGCCAGCAGCGTAGCGGACAGTGAAAAACTGTTTTTT.

The V call is TRBV19, the J call TRBJ2-2; 7 bases align to TRBD2. Germline V gene data show CDR1 as LNHDA and CDR2 as SQIVND (reference sequence). V was pared by 6 bases and J by 3 bases, with 4 bases of the junction left unmatched. CDR3 length: 14 residues. This CDR3 reads CASRPGLHTGELFF. In DNA form, the CDR3 reads TGTGCCAGTAGACCGGGACTACACACCGGGGAGCTGTTTTTT.

The CDR3: CASSDQTANTGELFF. The CDR3 DNA is TGCGCCAGCAGTGATCAGACAGCGAACACCGGGGAGCTGTTTTTT. This sequence joins TRBV10-2 and TRBJ2-2, with D perhaps matching TRBD1 (5 bases). Germline CDR1 WSHSY, CDR2 SAAADI. Trimming left V 3 bases short and J 0 bases short, with 8 bases between. The CDR3 covers 15 residues.